The TCR beta chain under discussion was sequenced for a study of vaccination effects on CD4 cells after COVID-19. With respect to this clone: Its target is not known.

The data were produced by immunoSEQ multiplex PCR, yet TCRdb's version contains in-frame clones alone and is incomplete. The repertoire holds about 41,000 clones, with around 77% as singletons. Sequencing followed a ViraFEST assay step that expanded antigen-specific CD4+ T cells with viral peptide pools. An approximately ten-day culture period preceded the isolation of CD4+ T cells. According to the study, vaccine recipients showed no prior SARS-CoV-2 infection and negative nucleocapsid antibodies. The CDR3 runs 14 residues. The V end was cut by 0 bases, the J end by 3 bases, with 8 bases between. CDR1 is SGHVS and CDR2 is FQNEAQ in the germline V gene.

The clonotype was recovered from a human donor who received a COVID-19 vaccine. Specimen: CD4+ T cells from PBMCs cultured with HCoV-NL63 spike peptides, collected before COVID-19 vaccination. The V and J genes are TRBV7-8 and TRBJ1-1; the D is unclear. The CDR3 spells CASSLAGTDTEAFF. The CDR3 region has the DNA TGTGCCAGCAGCTTAGCAGGCACGGACACTGAAGCTTTCTTT. Combining the CDR3 with reference TRBV7-8 and TRBJ1-1 gives the whole variable domain GAGVSQSPRYKVAKRGQDVALRCDPISGHVSLFWYQQALGQGPEFLTYFQNEAQLDKSGLPSDRFFAERPEGSVSTLKIQRTQQEDSAVYLCASSLAGTDTEAFFGQGTRLTVV.